Listed below are T cell receptor beta chains from one sample, sequenced in a study of cytomegalovirus exposure and HLA in healthy donors. TCRdb's table, derived via immunoSEQ multiplex PCR, lists solely in-frame clones and lacks some. The data contain about 130,000 clones, roughly four fifths of them singletons. The specimen was PBMCs. These receptors all stem from a woman in her 40s in good health and CMV-seropositive. Each CDR3 is given with its conserved first and last residue. The D gene is left open where the match is weak. Rows may omit the clone size; those that give it use once, few, many or a size class.

TRBD1,TRBV7-2,.,TRBJ2-5,CASSQRQGGETQYF,TGTGCCAGCAGCCAAAGACAGGGGGGAGAGACCCAGTACTTC
.,TRBV7-9,.,TRBJ2-2,CAGGTAGRPTGELFF,TGTGCCGGGGGGACCGCGGGACGGCCCACCGGGGAGCTGTTTTTT
.,TRBV19,few,TRBJ1-1,CASSDLGGRTEAFF,TGTGCCAGTAGTGATTTGGGGGGGCGGACTGAAGCTTTCTTT
.,TRBV4-3,.,TRBJ2-7,CASSQGEEGYEQYF,TGCGCCAGCAGCCAGGGGGAGGAAGGCTACGAGCAGTACTTC
.,TRBV18,.,TRBJ2-1,CASSPRSQIDEQFF,TGTGCCAGCTCACCACGTTCCCAAATAGATGAGCAGTTCTTC
TRBD2,TRBV5-1,.,TRBJ2-7,CASSLAGGAYEQYF,TGCGCCAGCAGCTTGGCGGGAGGGGCCTACGAGCAGTACTTC
.,TRBV13,.,TRBJ1-1,CASSGAAIQNTEAFF,TGTGCCAGCAGCGGAGCGGCCATCCAGAACACTGAAGCTTTCTTT
.,TRBV28,.,TRBJ1-1,CASSRGRRVSNTEAFF,TGTGCCAGCAGTCGAGGTCGGCGGGTGAGTAACACTGAAGCTTTCTTT
TRBD2,TRBV11-3,.,TRBJ2-1,CASSHGPLLAGFEQFF,TGTGCCAGCAGCCATGGGCCCCTGCTAGCGGGATTTGAGCAGTTCTTC
TRBD1,TRBV7-9,.,TRBJ1-2,CAGQGARGYGYTF,TGTGCGGGACAGGGGGCGCGGGGCTATGGCTACACCTTC
.,TRBV18,.,TRBJ1-5,CASSLNQGSNQPQHF,TGTGCCAGCTCACTCAACCAGGGGAGCAATCAGCCCCAGCATTTT
.,TRBV5-1,.,TRBJ2-7,CASSFSVFSYEQYF,TGCGCCAGCAGCTTTTCCGTGTTTTCCTACGAGCAGTACTTC
TRBD1,TRBV7-8,once,TRBJ2-7,CASSPRDRSSYEQYF,TGTGCCAGCAGCCCCCGGGACAGAAGCTCCTACGAGCAGTACTTC
.,TRBV25-1,.,TRBJ1-4,CASSEYGGFSEKLFF,TGTGCCAGCAGTGAATATGGCGGGTTCAGTGAAAAACTGTTTTTT
.,TRBV29-1,.,TRBJ2-7,CSVGTRGSEQYF,TGCAGCGTTGGAACTAGGGGGTCCGAGCAGTACTTC
TRBD2,TRBV28,.,TRBJ2-7,CASPAPGTSGPNEQYF,TGTGCCAGCCCAGCCCCTGGGACTAGCGGGCCCAACGAGCAGTACTTC
.,TRBV7-9,.,TRBJ2-2,CASRTPHTGELFF,TGTGCCAGCAGGACACCACACACCGGGGAGCTGTTTTTT
TRBD1,TRBV5-6,.,TRBJ2-5,CASSFTAGGETQYF,TGTGCCAGCAGCTTTACTGCAGGGGGAGAGACCCAGTACTTC
TRBD1,TRBV18,.,TRBJ2-5,CASSRRDSGQETQYF,TGTGCCAGCTCACGCCGGGACAGCGGCCAAGAGACCCAGTACTTC
TRBD2,TRBV6-1,.,TRBJ2-1,CASSLGTSGANEQFF,TGTGCCAGCAGCCTTGGGACTAGCGGGGCTAATGAGCAGTTCTTC
.,TRBV30,.,TRBJ2-2,CAWRTTGELFF,TGTGCCTGGAGGACTACCGGGGAGCTGTTTTTT
TRBD2,TRBV19,.,TRBJ2-5,CASSIDSGGGETQYF,TGTGCCAGTAGTATAGATTCGGGGGGGGGAGAGACCCAGTACTTC
.,TRBV28,.,TRBJ2-7,CASSLGGYEQYF,TGTGCCAGCAGTTTAGGAGGGTACGAGCAGTACTTC
TRBD1,TRBV6-4,.,TRBJ1-2,CASSSWPPGQGGHGYTF,TGTGCCAGCAGTTCTTGGCCTCCGGGACAGGGAGGCCATGGCTACACCTTC
.,TRBV25-1,.,TRBJ2-3,CASQGSSPLYTQYF,TGTGCCAGCCAGGGATCTTCCCCCCTGTATACGCAGTATTTT
TRBD2,TRBV7-7,.,TRBJ2-3,CASSSSGGGTDTQYF,TGTGCTAGCAGCTCTAGCGGGGGTGGGACAGATACGCAGTATTTT
TRBD2,TRBV19,.,TRBJ2-7,CASSRGTSGYEQYF,TGTGCCAGTAGCAGAGGGACTAGTGGCTACGAGCAGTACTTC